Reported below is one T cell receptor beta chain. Its antigen remains unknown. The junction shows a germline mismatch at one end, possibly a read error. This sample stems from a study of Graves' ophthalmopathy and Graves' hyperthyroidism. Background on the study: Peripheral blood was gathered at the point of initial diagnosis, before any treatment started. Findings and limits, study-wide: Discriminating ophthalmopathy from stable hyperthyroidism, a 13-signature model attained a sensitivity of about 90% and a specificity of approximately 81%.

Amplification from RNA transcripts yielded the TCR beta CDR3 regions. An initial RT-PCR round employing HTBI primers preceded a second-round multiplex PCR. TCRdb re-called the multiplex PCR reads through MiXCR, storing one row per CDR3 protein. Of about 740,000 distinct CDR3 sequences detected, roughly 40% appear once; the ten largest clones hold 40% to 55%. Disease in donors with ophthalmopathy had moderate-to-severe activity, CAS ≥3, NOSPECS ≥4 and under 3 months' duration. PBMCs originated in roughly 10 ml of fresh peripheral blood. CDR3 length equals 17 residues. Germline assignment: CDR1 SGHAT and CDR2 FQNNGV.

This receptor was obtained from an adult man with Graves' ophthalmopathy. Sequenced: peripheral blood. V gene TRBV11-2 combines with J gene TRBJ1-4; no reliable D call. The CDR3 here is CASSQVGRTSTSEKLFF. Here the CDR3 DNA reads TGCGCCAGCAGCCAAGTTGGTCGAACATCAACTAGTGAAAAACTGTTTTTT. Full variable domain (remainder filled in from reference TRBV11-2 and TRBJ1-4): EAGVAQSPRYKIIEKRQSVAFWCNPISGHATLYWYQQILGQGPKLLIQFQNNGVVDDSQLPKDRFSAERLKGVDSTLKIQPAKLEDSAVYLCASSQVGRTSTSEKLFFGSGTQLSVL.